The 23 T cell receptor beta chains below come from one sample, sequenced in a study of technical replicates of blood from a few donors (dated by TCRdb to about 2017). Preparation of the library involved the immunoSEQ multiplex PCR assay. TCRdb carries this immuneACCESS record with in-frame sequences only. Its versions omit some clonotypes, under half of them owing to an unresolved V gene in the studies checked, with the rest unexplained. Present in this sample are around 93,000 clones, roughly 94% of which were seen just once. The ten largest account for 0.3% to 0.35% of the sample. Source material: T cells isolated from PBMCs. The receptor source for this set is a human donor in good health.

The rearrangement joins TRBV19 to TRBJ1-1, with D unclear. Germline assignment: CDR1 LNHDA and CDR2 SQIVND (reference sequence). The CDR3 is 14 residues long. V lost 6 bases and J lost 0, with 11 bases in between. The CDR3 is CASRQYRLNTEAFF. CDR3 DNA: TGTGCCAGTAGACAGTATCGGTTGAACACTGAAGCTTTCTTT. Complete variable domain (other parts from reference TRBV19 and TRBJ1-1): DGGITQSPKYLFRKEGQNVTLSCEQNLNHDAMYWYRQDPGQGLRLIYYSQIVNDFQKGDIAEGYSVSREKKESFPLTVTSAQKNPTAFYLCASRQYRLNTEAFFGQGTRLTVV.

This chain links TRBV19 with TRBJ1-2; 8 nucleotides align to TRBD1. J gave up 3 bases and V 6 bases, and 3 bases lay outside the gene matches. This CDR3 region has 13 residues. CDR1 and CDR2 (germline): LNHDA, SQIVND (reference sequence). This CDR3 is CASRAGGDYGYTF. CDR3 in DNA: TGTGCCAGTAGGGCAGGGGGCGACTATGGCTACACCTTC.

The genes are TRBV2 and TRBJ1-2; the match to TRBD1 covers 9 bases. The V gene end was trimmed by 8 bases and the J gene end by 3 bases; junction bases not matched to a gene: 7. Germline V gene data show CDR1 as SNHLY and CDR2 as FYNNEI. This CDR3 contains 14 residues. DNA of the CDR3: TGTGCCAGCTTGCTGACAGGGGGGGACTATGGCTACACCTTC. Its protein product is CASLLTGGDYGYTF.

The rearrangement links TRBV5-1 to TRBJ2-2; 8 bases agree with TRBD1. From germline, CDR1 is SGHRS and CDR2 YFSETQ. CDR3 size: 21 residues. With 5 bases clipped from V and 2 bases from J, the junction kept 23 bases outside the gene matches. The CDR3 reads CASSFTSSGTGSALNTGELFF. In DNA form, the CDR3 reads TGCGCCAGCAGTTTCACTTCCTCCGGGACAGGCTCAGCTTTAAACACCGGGGAGCTGTTTTTT.

The chain uses TRBV7-6 and TRBJ1-1; D is perhaps TRBD1 (6 bases). Germline V CDR1 and CDR2: SGHVS, FNYEAQ. V gave up 2 bases and J gave up 1 base, with 11 bases separating them. CDR3 length equals 15 residues. CDR3 region: CASSLNQGPNTEAFF. CDR3 in DNA: TGTGCCAGCAGCTTAAATCAGGGGCCGAACACTGAAGCTTTCTTT. Looking up the rest from reference TRBV7-6 and TRBJ1-1 gives the full variable domain: GAGVSQSPRYKVTKRGQDVALRCDPISGHVSLYWYRQALGQGPEFLTYFNYEAQQDKSGLPNDRFSAERPEGSISTLTIQRTEQRDSAMYRCASSLNQGPNTEAFFGQGTRLTVV.

The genes are TRBV7-8 and TRBJ1-1; D possibly corresponds to TRBD1 (5 bases). The CDR3 length is 13 residues. V lost 2 bases and J lost 7, with 11 bases in between. The germline V gene encodes CDR1 SGHVS and CDR2 FQNEAQ. CDR3 amino acids: CASSLQGNIEAFF. The CDR3 nucleotides read TGTGCCAGCAGCTTACAGGGAAATATTGAAGCTTTCTTT.

The chain joins TRBV5-1 to TRBJ2-1; TRBD1 matches at 7 bases. CDR1 and CDR2 (germline): SGHRS, YFSETQ. Losses at the gene ends were 7 bases for V and 0 bases for J; bases not matched to a gene: 1. The CDR3 contains 13 residues. The CDR3 loop is CASRTGSYNEQFF. In DNA, the CDR3 is TGCGCCAGCCGGACAGGCTCCTACAATGAGCAGTTCTTC.

This CDR3 is CASSLGGVGQPQHF. CDR3 nucleotides: TGTGCCAGCAGCTTAGGGGGGGTTGGTCAGCCCCAGCATTTT. V usage is TRBV7-8 and J usage is TRBJ1-5; D possibly corresponds to TRBD1 (5 bases). Germline loops: CDR1 SGHVS, CDR2 FQNEAQ. Trimming took 1 base from V and 6 from J, leaving 10 bases between them. The CDR3 runs 14 residues.

The chain combines TRBV29-1 with TRBJ2-7, with TRBD2 matching over 13 bases. CDR3 length: 13 amino acids. From germline, CDR1 is SQVTM and CDR2 ANQGSEA. After removal of 6 bases from V and 3 bases from J, the junction contained 2 bases not matched to a gene. The CDR3 region has the DNA TGCAGCGTCAGACTAGCGGGAGGCTACGAGCAGTACTTC. This gives the protein CSVRLAGGYEQYF.

V and J are TRBV5-6 and TRBJ2-6; tentative D call: TRBD1 (5 bases). Per germline, CDR1 SGHDT and CDR2 YYEEEE. The CDR3 spans 15 residues. The V gene lost 3 bases and the J gene lost 1 base, with 8 bases spanning the gap. CDR3 coding DNA: TGTGCCAGCAGCTCACAGGTTTCTGGGGCCAACGTCCTGACTTTC. Encoded protein: CASSSQVSGANVLTF.

The rearrangement joins TRBV2 to TRBJ2-2; D gene ambiguous. Trimming cost V 4 bases and J 1 base, with 7 bases left between them. There are 14 residues in the CDR3. Germline loops: CDR1 SNHLY, CDR2 FYNNEI. The CDR3 here is CASSGYRNTGELFF. The CDR3 nucleotides read TGTGCCAGCAGTGGATACAGGAACACCGGGGAGCTGTTTTTT.

This chain joins TRBV5-1 and TRBJ2-7; possibly TRBD2 for D (6 bases). This CDR3 has 13 amino acids. Looked up from germline, CDR1 is SGHRS and CDR2 is YFSETQ. V shed 0 bases and J shed 6 bases, with 10 bases lying between them. CDR3 coding DNA: TGCGCCAGCAGCTTGGTTCAGGGAGGCGAGCAGTACTTC. Protein: CASSLVQGGEQYF.

This chain joins TRBV13 and TRBJ2-1, with TRBD2 matching over 9 bases. The V gene end was trimmed by 5 bases and the J gene end by 0 bases; junction bases not matched to a gene: 8. This CDR3 comprises 17 residues. Germline V gives CDR1 PRHDT, CDR2 FYEKMQ (reference sequence). The CDR3 is CASSLSGSSSSYNEQFF. The CDR3 nucleotides are TGTGCCAGCAGCCTTAGCGGGAGCTCTAGCTCCTACAATGAGCAGTTCTTC.

CDR3 nucleotides: TGTGCCAGCAGCTTGCACCGGGTCAACGAGCAGTACTTC. Protein: CASSLHRVNEQYF. The chain links TRBV13 to TRBJ2-7, with D hard to call. The CDR3 spans 13 residues. Germline V gene lookup returns CDR1 PRHDT and CDR2 FYEKMQ (reference sequence). Trimming removed 3 bases from V and 5 bases from J, with 11 bases in between. The full variable domain, with the rest looked up from reference TRBV13 and TRBJ2-7, is AAGVIQSPRHLIKEKRETATLKCYPIPRHDTVYWYQQGPGQDPQFLISFYEKMQSDKGSIPDRFSAQQFSDYHSELNMSSLELGDSALYFCASSLHRVNEQYFGPGTRLTVT.

V is TRBV5-6 and J is TRBJ2-7; TRBD1 agrees at 10 bases. Germline trimming cut 3 bases from V and 5 bases from J; bases unmatched to any gene: 11. The V gene's germline CDR1 is SGHDT and CDR2 YYEEEE. This CDR3 is 16 amino acids long. The chain's CDR3 is CASSSERDRGLNEQYF. CDR3 in DNA: TGTGCCAGCAGCTCCGAACGTGACAGGGGGCTCAACGAGCAGTACTTC.

The rearrangement joins TRBV19 to TRBJ2-1; D uncertain. Germline V gives CDR1 LNHDA, CDR2 SQIVND (reference sequence). The CDR3 extends over 14 amino acids. V gave up 5 bases and J gave up 0 bases, with 8 bases separating them. As DNA, the CDR3 is TGTGCCAGTAGTTTGTCGAGCTCCTACAATGAGCAGTTCTTC. Its translation is CASSLSSSYNEQFF.

CDR3 amino acids: CASSLDRTGGYYGYTF. The CDR3 nucleotides are TGTGCCAGCAGCTTGGATCGGACAGGGGGTTACTATGGCTACACCTTC. V is TRBV5-6 and J is TRBJ1-2; 10 bases are a match to TRBD1. V was pared by 0 bases and J by 3 bases, with 5 bases of the junction left unmatched. The CDR3 covers 16 residues. The germline CDR1 and CDR2 sequences are SGHDT and YYEEEE.

The sample holds one count of this clone. This chain links TRBV4-2 with TRBJ2-7; 11 bases agree with TRBD1. Per germline, CDR1 LGHNA and CDR2 YNFKEQ. The V gene end was trimmed by 0 bases and the J gene end by 3 bases; junction bases not matched to a gene: 4. The CDR3 runs 16 residues. CDR3 bases: TGTGCCAGCAGCCAAGAAACCGGGACAGGGGGCTACGAGCAGTACTTC. Its translation is CASSQETGTGGYEQYF.

The chain uses TRBV6-5 and TRBJ1-4; weak D call: TRBD1 (5 bases). V lost 8 bases to trimming and J lost 8 bases, with 18 bases between them. Germline V gene data show CDR1 as MNHEY and CDR2 as SVGAGI. CDR3 length: 14 residues. The CDR3 loop reads CASGPGLGREKLFF. Here the CDR3 DNA reads TGTGCCAGCGGACCGGGACTCGGTCGGGAAAAACTGTTTTTT.

This chain links TRBV5-1 with TRBJ2-1, with 7 bases lining up with TRBD1. The germline CDR1 and CDR2 sequences are SGHRS and YFSETQ. This CDR3 region has 16 residues. Germline trimming cut 0 bases from V and 0 bases from J; bases unmatched to any gene: 3. CDR3 coding DNA: TGCGCCAGCAGCTTGGAGGGGGCTAGCTCCTACAATGAGCAGTTCTTC. As protein: CASSLEGASSYNEQFF. Based on the CDR3 plus reference TRBV5-1 and TRBJ2-1, the full variable domain is KAGVTQTPRYLIKTRGQQVTLSCSPISGHRSVSWYQQTPGQGLQFLFEYFSETQRNKGNFPGRFSGRQFSNSRSEMNVSTLELGDSALYLCASSLEGASSYNEQFFGPGTRLTVL.

The V and J genes are TRBV4-1 and TRBJ2-5; 11 bases match TRBD2. CDR3 size: 17 residues. Unmatched junction bases numbered 10, after V lost 2 bases and J lost 5 bases. Looked up from germline, CDR1 is MGHRA and CDR2 is YSYEKL. The CDR3 nucleotides are TGCGCCAGCAGCCAAAAACTAGCGGGAGAGAATAGCGAGACCCAGTACTTC. It translates to CASSQKLAGENSETQYF.

The chain couples TRBV28 to TRBJ1-5, with 8 bases lining up with TRBD1. This CDR3 has 14 residues. CDR1 MDHEN and CDR2 SYDVKM come from the germline V gene. V lost 5 bases and J lost 5; bases outside the gene matches: 5. Written as DNA, the CDR3 is TGTGCCAGCAGTCGGACAGGGAATTATCAGCCCCAGCATTTT. Encoded protein: CASSRTGNYQPQHF. Combining the CDR3 with reference TRBV28 and TRBJ1-5 gives the whole variable domain DVKVTQSSRYLVKRTGEKVFLECVQDMDHENMFWYRQDPGLGLRLIYFSYDVKMKEKGDIPEGYSVSREKKERFSLILESASTNQTSMYLCASSRTGNYQPQHFGDGTRLSIL.

V gene TRBV4-1 combines with J gene TRBJ1-1; D not certain. Trimming removed 0 bases at V and 8 bases at J, with 7 bases between. This CDR3 region has 12 residues. Germline CDR1 reads MGHRA; CDR2 reads YSYEKL. CDR3 in amino acids: CASSQDPLEAFF. DNA of the CDR3: TGCGCCAGCAGCCAAGATCCGCTAGAAGCTTTCTTT.